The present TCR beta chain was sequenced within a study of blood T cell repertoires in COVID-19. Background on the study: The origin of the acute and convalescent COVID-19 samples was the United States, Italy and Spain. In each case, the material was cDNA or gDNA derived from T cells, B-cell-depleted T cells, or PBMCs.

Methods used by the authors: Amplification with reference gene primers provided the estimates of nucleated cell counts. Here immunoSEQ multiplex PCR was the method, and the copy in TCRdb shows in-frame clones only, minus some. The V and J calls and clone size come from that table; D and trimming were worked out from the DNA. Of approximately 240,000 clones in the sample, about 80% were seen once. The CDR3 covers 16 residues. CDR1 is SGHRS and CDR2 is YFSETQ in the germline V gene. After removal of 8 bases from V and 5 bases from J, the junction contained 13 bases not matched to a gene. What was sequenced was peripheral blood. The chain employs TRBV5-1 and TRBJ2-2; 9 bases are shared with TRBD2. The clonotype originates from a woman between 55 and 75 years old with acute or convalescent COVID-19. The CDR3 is CAREPGLASNTGELFF. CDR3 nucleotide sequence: TGCGCCAGAGAACCGGGACTAGCCAGCAATACCGGGGAGCTGTTTTTT.